This entry describes one T cell receptor (beta chain). The data derive from a study of monozygotic twins with inflammatory bowel disease. CDR3 length: 17 amino acids. Germline V gene sequence: CDR1 MDHEN, CDR2 SYDVKM. An amount of about 3,400 ng of total RNA was used for each TCR library. Reanalyzing the 5' RACE reads, TCRdb keeps one entry per CDR3 protein, without DNA. The listing records fewer than 550,000 distinct CDR3 sequences. The sequenced sample was blood. The sequence derives from a human donor with ulcerative colitis or Crohn's disease, or a healthy co-twin of an affected twin (not recorded which). This chain joins TRBV28 and TRBJ2-2. The CDR3 loop reads CASSLQRFRKNTGELFF.